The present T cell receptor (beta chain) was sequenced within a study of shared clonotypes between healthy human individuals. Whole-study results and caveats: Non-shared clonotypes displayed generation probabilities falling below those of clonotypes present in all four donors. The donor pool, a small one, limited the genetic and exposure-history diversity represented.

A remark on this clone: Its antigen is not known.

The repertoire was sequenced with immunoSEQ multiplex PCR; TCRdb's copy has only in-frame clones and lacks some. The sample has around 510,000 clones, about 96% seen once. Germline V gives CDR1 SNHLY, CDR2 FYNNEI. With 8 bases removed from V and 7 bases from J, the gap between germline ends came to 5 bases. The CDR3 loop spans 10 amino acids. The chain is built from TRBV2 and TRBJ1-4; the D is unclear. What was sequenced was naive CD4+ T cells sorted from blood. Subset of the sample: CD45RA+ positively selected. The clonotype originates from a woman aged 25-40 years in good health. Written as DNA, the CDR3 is TGTGCCAGCGGATTTGAAAAACTGTTTTTT. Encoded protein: CASGFEKLFF.